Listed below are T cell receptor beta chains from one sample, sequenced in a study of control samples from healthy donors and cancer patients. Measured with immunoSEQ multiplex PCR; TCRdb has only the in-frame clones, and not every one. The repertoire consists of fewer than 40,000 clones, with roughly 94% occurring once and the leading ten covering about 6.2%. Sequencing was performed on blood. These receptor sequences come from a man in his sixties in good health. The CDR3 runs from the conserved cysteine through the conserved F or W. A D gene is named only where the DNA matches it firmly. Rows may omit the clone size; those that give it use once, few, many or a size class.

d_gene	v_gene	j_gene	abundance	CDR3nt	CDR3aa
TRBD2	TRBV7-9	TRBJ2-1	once	TGTGCCAGCAGCTCGTACGGGACTAGCGCAACCCATGAGCAGTTCTTC	CASSSYGTSATHEQFF
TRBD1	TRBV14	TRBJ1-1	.	TGTGCCAGCAGCCAGACAGGGCCGGGGGGTGAAGCTTTCTTT	CASSQTGPGGEAFF
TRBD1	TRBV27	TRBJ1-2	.	TGTGCCAGCAGTTTTCAGACAGGGGGCGGCTATGGCTACACCTTC	CASSFQTGGGYGYTF
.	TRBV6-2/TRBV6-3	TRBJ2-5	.	TGTGCCAGCAGCTTACCCACCGGGGAGACCCAGTACTTC	CASSLPTGETQYF
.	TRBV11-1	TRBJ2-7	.	TGTGCCAGCAGCCTCGGACAGTCCGGCTACGAGCAGTACTTC	CASSLGQSGYEQYF
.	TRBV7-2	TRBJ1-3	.	TGTGCCAGCAGCTTTTCTAATGGAAACACCATATATTTT	CASSFSNGNTIYF
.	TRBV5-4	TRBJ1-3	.	TGTGCCAGCAGCTTTGGCAGGAGCTCTGGAAACACCATATATTTT	CASSFGRSSGNTIYF
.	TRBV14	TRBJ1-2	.	TGTGCCAGCAGCCAAGATCACAGGGATGACTATGGCTACACCTTC	CASSQDHRDDYGYTF
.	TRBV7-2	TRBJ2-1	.	TGTGCCAGCACCGAGGGTGGGGGGGCCTCCTACAATGAGCAGTTCTTC	CASTEGGGASYNEQFF
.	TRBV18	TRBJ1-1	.	TGTGCCAGCTCACCGCAGAGGCCAGGGGACTTGAACACTGAAGCTTTCTTT	CASSPQRPGDLNTEAFF
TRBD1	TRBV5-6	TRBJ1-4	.	TGTGCCTCCAGCCAGGGGGCGCTGACTAATGAAAAACTGTTTTTT	CASSQGALTNEKLFF
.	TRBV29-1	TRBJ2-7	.	TGCAGCGCTCGGACCGGGGCGGTTTCCGAGCAGTACTTC	CSARTGAVSEQYF
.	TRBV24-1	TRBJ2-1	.	TGTGCCACCAGTGCCGCCCCAGGGTCGGTGGACAATGAGCAGTTCTTC	CATSAAPGSVDNEQFF
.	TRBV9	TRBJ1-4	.	TGTGCCAGCAGCGTAGTAGAGGGGTGGGGACCGGGACAAGAAATACAACCAACTAATGAAAAACTGTTTTTT	CASSVVEGWGPGQEIQPTNEKLFF
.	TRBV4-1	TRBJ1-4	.	TGCGCCAGCAGCCTGATGCGGGGTGAAAAACTGTTTTTT	CASSLMRGEKLFF
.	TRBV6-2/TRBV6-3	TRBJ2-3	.	TGTGCCAGCAGTTACAGCTTCGGCGGGGCAACCACAGATACGCAGTATTTT	CASSYSFGGATTDTQYF
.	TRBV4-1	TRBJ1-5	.	TGCGCCAGCAGCCAAGGAACCACACCGTTAAGTGGCAATCAGCCCCAGCATTTT	CASSQGTTPLSGNQPQHF
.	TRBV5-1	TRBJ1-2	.	TGCGCCAGCAGCTTGGGGCAGGGTCTGGATGGCTACACCTTC	CASSLGQGLDGYTF
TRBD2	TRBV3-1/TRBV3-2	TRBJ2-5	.	TGTGCCAGCAGCCAAGATCTCGATGGGACTAGCGGGGGGGCCGAGACCCAGTACTTC	CASSQDLDGTSGGAETQYF
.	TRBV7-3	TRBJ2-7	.	TGTGCCAGCAGCTTAGTCCCAGGGAGCTCCTACGAGCAGTACTTC	CASSLVPGSSYEQYF
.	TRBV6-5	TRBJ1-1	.	TGTGCCACCCGGACCGGGCGTAGCACTGAAGCTTTCTTT	CATRTGRSTEAFF
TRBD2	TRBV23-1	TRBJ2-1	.	TGCGCCAGCAGTCAATCTTGGGTAGGGAGGGTTGAGCAGTTCTTC	CASSQSWVGRVEQFF
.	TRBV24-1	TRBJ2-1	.	TGTGCCACCAGTGATTTGGTGGGGAGGGAGCAGTTCTTC	CATSDLVGREQFF
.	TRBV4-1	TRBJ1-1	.	TGCGCCAGCAGCCCCGCAGGGAGGACCACTGAAGCTTTCTTT	CASSPAGRTTEAFF
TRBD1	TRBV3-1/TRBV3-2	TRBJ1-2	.	TGTGCCAGCAGCTCTGACAGGGGAGGTGGCTACACCTTC	CASSSDRGGGYTF
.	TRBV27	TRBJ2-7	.	TGTGCCAGCAGTTTATCCGGGGGGCCCTACGAGCAGTACTTC	CASSLSGGPYEQYF
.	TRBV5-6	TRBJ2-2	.	TGTGCCAGCAGCTTGCAGGTCGGGGAGCTGTTTTTT	CASSLQVGELFF
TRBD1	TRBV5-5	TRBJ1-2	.	TGTGCCAGCAGCTTGGTACGGACAGGGGACGTATATGGCTACACCTTC	CASSLVRTGDVYGYTF